This TCR beta chain stems from a study of control samples from healthy donors and cancer patients (dated by TCRdb to 2018 to 2020). A word on this clone: What this receptor recognizes is not known. No qualities accompany the bases; no much larger clone lies one base away.

Library prep was done by the immunoSEQ multiplex PCR assay. TCRdb's version of the immuneACCESS table is confined to in-frame rearrangements and falls short of the full clone set. An unresolved V gene accounts for under half of the shortfall where checked; the remainder is of unknown origin. The sample data list 100,000 to 120,000 clones, and 83% of these were observed just once. Less than 15% of the sample is in the top ten clones. The CDR3 sequence holds 15 residues, the cysteine and phenylalanine included. Only the CDR3 part of the read is kept: 45 bases, read in frame from the first base. V drops 0 bases and J drops 4 bases, leaving 13 bases in between. CDR1 is given as SGHNT and CDR2 as YYREEE, both from the germline V gene (reference sequence).

The rearranged chain carries TRBV5-4 and TRBJ1-2; the D gene remains uncertain. The receptor comes from a woman aged 50 to 60 in good health. The sequencing sample was made of blood. The CDR3 is CASSLGLPQTYGYTF. Here is the DNA: TGTGCCAGCAGCTTGGGACTTCCTCAAACCTATGGCTACACCTTC.